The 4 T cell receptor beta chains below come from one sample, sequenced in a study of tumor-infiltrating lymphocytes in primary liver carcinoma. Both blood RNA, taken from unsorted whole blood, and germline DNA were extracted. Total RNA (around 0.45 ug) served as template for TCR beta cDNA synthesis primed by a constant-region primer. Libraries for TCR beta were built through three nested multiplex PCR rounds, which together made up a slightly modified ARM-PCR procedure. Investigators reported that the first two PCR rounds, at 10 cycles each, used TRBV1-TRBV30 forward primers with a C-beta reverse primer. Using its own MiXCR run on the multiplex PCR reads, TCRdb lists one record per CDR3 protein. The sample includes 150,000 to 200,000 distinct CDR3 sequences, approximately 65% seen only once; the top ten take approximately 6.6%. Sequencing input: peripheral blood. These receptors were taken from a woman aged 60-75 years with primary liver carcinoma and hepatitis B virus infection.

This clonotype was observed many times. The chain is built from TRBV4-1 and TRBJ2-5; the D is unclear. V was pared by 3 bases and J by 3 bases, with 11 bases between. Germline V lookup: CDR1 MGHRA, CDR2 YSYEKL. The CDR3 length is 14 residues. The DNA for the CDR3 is TGCGCCAGCAGCCAGAGCCCCGAAGAAGAGACCCAGTACTTC. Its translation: CASSQSPEEETQYF.

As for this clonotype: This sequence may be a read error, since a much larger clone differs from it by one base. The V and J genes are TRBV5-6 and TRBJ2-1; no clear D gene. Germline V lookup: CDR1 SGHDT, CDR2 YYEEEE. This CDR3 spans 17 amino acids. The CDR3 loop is CASSLGLAAISYNERFF. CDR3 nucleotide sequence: TGTGCCAGCAGCTTGGGGCTGGCGGCAATCTCCTACAATGAGCGGTTCTTC.

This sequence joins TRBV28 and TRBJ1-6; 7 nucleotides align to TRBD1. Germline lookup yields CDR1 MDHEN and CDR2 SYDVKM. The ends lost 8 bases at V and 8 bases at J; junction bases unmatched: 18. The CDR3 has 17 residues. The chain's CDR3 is CASEDLDRELVDSPLHF. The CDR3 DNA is TGTGCCAGCGAGGACCTCGACAGGGAATTGGTTGATTCACCCCTCCACTTT.

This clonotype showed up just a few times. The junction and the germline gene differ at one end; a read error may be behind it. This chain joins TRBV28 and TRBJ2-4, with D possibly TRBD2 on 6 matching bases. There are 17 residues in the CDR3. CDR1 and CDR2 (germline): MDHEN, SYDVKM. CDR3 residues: CASSLRRSGRAKNIRYF. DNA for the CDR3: TGTGCCAGCAGCCTCCGGCGGAGCGGGCGAGCCAAAAACATTCGGTACTTC.